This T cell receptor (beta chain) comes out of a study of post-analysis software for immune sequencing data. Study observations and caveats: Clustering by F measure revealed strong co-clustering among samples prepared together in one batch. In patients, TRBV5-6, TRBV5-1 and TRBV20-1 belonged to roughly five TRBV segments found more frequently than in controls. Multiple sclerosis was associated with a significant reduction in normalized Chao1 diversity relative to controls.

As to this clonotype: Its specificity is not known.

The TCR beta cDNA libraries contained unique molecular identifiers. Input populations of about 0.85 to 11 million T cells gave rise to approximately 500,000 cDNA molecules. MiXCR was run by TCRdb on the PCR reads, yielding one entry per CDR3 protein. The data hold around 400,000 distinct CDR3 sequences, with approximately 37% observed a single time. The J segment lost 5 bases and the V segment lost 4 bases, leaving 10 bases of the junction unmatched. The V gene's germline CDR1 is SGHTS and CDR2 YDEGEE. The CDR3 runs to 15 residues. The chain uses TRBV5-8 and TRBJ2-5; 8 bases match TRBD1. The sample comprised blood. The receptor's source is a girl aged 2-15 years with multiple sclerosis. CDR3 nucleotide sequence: TGTGCCAGCAGCCCGGCGGACAGGGCGAGGGAGACCCAGTACTTC. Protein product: CASSPADRARETQYF.